Reported below is one T cell receptor (beta chain). The target antigen is unknown. Germline CDR1 is LGHNT and CDR2 is FRNRAP. V was shortened by 0 bases and J by 5 bases, with 14 bases between the two germline ends. There are 15 residues in the CDR3. The sample originates from a study of T cells in tuberculosis. Study context: In South Africa, adults with active tuberculosis were compared with IGRA-negative and latently infected IGRA-positive adolescents. Findings and limits, study-wide: Cases with active tuberculosis were adults, while controls were adolescents. Using the GMM-specific repertoire gave 87% accuracy versus roughly 70% with motifs.

Using immunoSEQ multiplex PCR, the repertoire was profiled, and TCRdb retains in-frame clones only, with some absent. The table records tens of thousands of clones, around 92% of them present only once. Time point of the sample: new active TB diagnosis, blood taken before or within 7 days of starting treatment. Sequencing used PBMCs, obtained at tuberculosis diagnosis. The chain employs TRBV12-5 and TRBJ2-7; D possibly corresponds to TRBD2 (5 bases). The TCR sequence derives from an adult with tuberculosis. The CDR3 reads CASGLVIGSVDEQYF. In DNA, the CDR3 is TGTGCTAGTGGTTTGGTTATTGGGAGTGTAGACGAGCAGTACTTC.